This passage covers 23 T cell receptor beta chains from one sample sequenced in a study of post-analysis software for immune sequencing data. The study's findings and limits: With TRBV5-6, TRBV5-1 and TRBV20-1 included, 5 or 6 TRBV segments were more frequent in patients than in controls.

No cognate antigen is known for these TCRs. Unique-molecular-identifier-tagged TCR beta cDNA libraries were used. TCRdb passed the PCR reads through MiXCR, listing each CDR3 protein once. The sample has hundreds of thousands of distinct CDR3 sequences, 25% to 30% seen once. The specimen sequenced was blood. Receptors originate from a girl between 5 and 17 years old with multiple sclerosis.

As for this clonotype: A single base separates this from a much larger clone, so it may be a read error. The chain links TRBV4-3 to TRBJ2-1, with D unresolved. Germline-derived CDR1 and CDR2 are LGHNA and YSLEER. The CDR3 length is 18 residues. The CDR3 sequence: CASSKDLSGAGTYNEQFF. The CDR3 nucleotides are TGCGCCAGCAGCAAAGATCTATCCGGTGCCGGCACCTACAATGAGCAGTTCTTC.

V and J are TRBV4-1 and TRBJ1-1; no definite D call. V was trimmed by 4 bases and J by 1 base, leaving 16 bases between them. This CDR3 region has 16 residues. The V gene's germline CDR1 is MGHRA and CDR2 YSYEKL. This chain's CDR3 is CASSPPPGQTNTEAFF. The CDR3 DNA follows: TGCGCCAGCAGCCCCCCCCCAGGCCAGACGAACACTGAAGCTTTCTTT.

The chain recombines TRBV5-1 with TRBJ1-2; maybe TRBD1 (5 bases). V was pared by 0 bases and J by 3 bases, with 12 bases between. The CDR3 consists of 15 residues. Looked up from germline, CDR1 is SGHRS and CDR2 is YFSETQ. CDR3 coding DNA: TGCGCCAGCAGCTTGGACGGGGGTAGTGACTATGGCTACACCTTC. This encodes CASSLDGGSDYGYTF.

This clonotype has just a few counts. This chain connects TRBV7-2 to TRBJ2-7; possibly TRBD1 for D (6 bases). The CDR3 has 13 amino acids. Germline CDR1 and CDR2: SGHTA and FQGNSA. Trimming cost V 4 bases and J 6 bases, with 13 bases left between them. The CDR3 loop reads CASSYRDTLEQYF. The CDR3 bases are TGTGCCAGCAGCTACCGGGACACCCTCGAGCAGTACTTC.

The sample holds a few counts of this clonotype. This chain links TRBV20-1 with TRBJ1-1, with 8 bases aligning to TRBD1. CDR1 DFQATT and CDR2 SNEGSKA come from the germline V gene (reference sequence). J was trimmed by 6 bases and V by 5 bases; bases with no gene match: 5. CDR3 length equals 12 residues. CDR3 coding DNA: TGCAGTGCTGAGGACAGGGTCGCTGAAGCTTTCTTT. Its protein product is CSAEDRVAEAFF.

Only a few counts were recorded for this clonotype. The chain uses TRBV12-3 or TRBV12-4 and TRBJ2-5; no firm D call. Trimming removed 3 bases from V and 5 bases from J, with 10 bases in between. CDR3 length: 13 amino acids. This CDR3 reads CASSFQSAETQYF. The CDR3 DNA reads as TGTGCCAGCAGTTTTCAGTCGGCTGAGACCCAGTACTTC.

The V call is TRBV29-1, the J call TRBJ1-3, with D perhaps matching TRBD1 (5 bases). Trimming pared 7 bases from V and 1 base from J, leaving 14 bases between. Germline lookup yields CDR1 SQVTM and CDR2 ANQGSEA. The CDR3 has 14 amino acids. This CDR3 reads CSAGRAGSGNTIYF. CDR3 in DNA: TGCAGCGCTGGCCGAGCAGGGTCTGGAAACACCATATATTTT.

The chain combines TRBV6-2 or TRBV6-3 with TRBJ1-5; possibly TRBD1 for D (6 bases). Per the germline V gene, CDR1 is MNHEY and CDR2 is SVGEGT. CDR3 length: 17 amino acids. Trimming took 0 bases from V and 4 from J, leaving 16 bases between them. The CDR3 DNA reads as TGTGCCAGCAGTTACTCAGGTGGCAGGGGTGGGAATCAGCCCCAGCATTTT. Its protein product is CASSYSGGRGGNQPQHF.

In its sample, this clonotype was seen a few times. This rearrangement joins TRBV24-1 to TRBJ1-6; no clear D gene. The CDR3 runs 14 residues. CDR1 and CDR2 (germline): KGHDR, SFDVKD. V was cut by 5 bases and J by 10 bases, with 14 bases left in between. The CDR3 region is CATSAGRDGSPLHF. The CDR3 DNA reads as TGTGCCACCAGTGCCGGGAGGGATGGCTCACCCCTCCACTTT.

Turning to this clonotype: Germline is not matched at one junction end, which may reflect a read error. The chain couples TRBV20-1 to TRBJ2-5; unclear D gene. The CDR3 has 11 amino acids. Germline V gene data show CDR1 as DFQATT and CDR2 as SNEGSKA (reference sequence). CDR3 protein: CSAQDQEAQYF. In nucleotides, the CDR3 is TGCAGTGCTCAGGACCAAGAGGCCCAGTACTTC.

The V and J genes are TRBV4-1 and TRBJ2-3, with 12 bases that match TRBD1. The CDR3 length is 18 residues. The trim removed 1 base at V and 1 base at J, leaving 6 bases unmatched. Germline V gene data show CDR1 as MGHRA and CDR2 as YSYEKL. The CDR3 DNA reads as TGCGCCAGCAGCCAAGCCAGGGACAGGGGGCGCCGCACAGATACGCAGTATTTT. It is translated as CASSQARDRGRRTDTQYF.

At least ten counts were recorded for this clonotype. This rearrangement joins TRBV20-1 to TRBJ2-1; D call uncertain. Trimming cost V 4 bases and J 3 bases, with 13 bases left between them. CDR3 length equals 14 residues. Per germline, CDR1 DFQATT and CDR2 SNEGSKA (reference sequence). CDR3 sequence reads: CSATRQALYNEQFF. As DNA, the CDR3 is TGCAGTGCTACGCGGCAGGCCCTCTACAATGAGCAGTTCTTC.

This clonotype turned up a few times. The CDR3 is CASSPRFRDRGYEQYF. The CDR3 coding sequence is TGTGCCAGCAGCCCGCGGTTCAGGGACAGGGGGTACGAGCAGTACTTC. The rearrangement joins TRBV14 to TRBJ2-7, with 11 bases matching TRBD1. The CDR3 is made up of 16 amino acids. Trimming at V came to 4 bases and at J to 4 bases, leaving 9 bases not matched to a gene. In germline, CDR1 is SGHDN, CDR2 FVKESK.

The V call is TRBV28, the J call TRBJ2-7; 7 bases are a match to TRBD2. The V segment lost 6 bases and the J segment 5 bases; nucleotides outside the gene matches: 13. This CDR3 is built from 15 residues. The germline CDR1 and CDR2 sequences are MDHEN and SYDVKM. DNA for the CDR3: TGTGCCAGCAGGACAGCGGGACTCCTAAACCACGAGCAGTACTTC. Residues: CASRTAGLLNHEQYF.

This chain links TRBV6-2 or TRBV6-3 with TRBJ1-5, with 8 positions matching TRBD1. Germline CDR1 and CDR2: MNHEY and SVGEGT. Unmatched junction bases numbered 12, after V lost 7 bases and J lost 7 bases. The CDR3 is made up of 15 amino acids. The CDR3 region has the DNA TGTGCCAGCACCCGGACAGGGACCAGCACACAGCCCCAGCATTTT. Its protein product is CASTRTGTSTQPQHF.

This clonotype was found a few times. CDR3 bases: TGCAGTGCTAGGGATAGCGGGAGGGCCGCGGGAGAGACCCAGTACTTC. It codes for CSARDSGRAAGETQYF. J is TRBJ2-5 and V is TRBV20-1; 11 positions match TRBD2. J lost 4 bases, V lost 3 bases, and 10 bases had no gene match. This CDR3 comprises 16 residues. Germline V gene lookup returns CDR1 DFQATT and CDR2 SNEGSKA (reference sequence).

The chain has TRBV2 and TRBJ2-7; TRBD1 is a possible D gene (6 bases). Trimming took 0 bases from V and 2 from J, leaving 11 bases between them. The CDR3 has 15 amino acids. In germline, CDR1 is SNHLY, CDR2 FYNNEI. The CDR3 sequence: CASSEAEDRPYEQYF. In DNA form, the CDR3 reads TGTGCCAGCAGTGAAGCAGAAGACAGGCCCTACGAGCAGTACTTC.

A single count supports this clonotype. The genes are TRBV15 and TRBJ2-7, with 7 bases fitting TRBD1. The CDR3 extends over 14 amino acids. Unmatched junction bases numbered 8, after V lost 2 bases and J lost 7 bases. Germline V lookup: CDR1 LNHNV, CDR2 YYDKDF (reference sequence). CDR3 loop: CATSRPSEDREQYF. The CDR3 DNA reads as TGTGCCACCAGCAGACCCTCGGAGGACAGGGAGCAGTACTTC.

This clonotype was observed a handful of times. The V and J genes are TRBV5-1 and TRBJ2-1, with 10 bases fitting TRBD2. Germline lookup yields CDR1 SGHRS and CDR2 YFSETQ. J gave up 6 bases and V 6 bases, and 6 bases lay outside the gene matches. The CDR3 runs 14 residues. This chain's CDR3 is CASTRSGGVNEQFF. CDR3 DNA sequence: TGCGCCAGCACTAGGAGCGGGGGGGTCAATGAGCAGTTCTTC.

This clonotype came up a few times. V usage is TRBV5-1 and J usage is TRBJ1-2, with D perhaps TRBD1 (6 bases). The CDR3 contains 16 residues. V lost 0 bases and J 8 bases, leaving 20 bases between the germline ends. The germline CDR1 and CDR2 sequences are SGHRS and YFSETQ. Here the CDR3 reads CASSLDLRGPEGGYTF. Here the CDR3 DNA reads TGCGCCAGCAGCTTGGACCTCAGGGGCCCCGAGGGGGGCTACACCTTC. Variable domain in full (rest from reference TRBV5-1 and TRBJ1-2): KAGVTQTPRYLIKTRGQQVTLSCSPISGHRSVSWYQQTPGQGLQFLFEYFSETQRNKGNFPGRFSGRQFSNSRSEMNVSTLELGDSALYLCASSLDLRGPEGGYTFGSGTRLTVV.

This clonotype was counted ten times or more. This CDR3 reads CATKPGLADNEQFF. DNA of the CDR3: TGTGCCACCAAGCCGGGACTAGCGGACAATGAGCAGTTCTTC. This chain connects TRBV15 to TRBJ2-1; 11 positions agree with TRBD2. The CDR3 covers 14 residues. Germline CDR1 and CDR2: LNHNV and YYDKDF (reference sequence). The trim removed 7 bases at V and 5 bases at J, leaving 4 bases unmatched.

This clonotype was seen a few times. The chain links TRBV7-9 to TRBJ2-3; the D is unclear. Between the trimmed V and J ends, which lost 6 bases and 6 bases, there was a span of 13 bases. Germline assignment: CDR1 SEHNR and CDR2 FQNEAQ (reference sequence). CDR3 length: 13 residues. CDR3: CASSRDIADTQYF. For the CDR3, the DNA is TGTGCCAGCAGTCGAGACATAGCCGATACGCAGTATTTT.

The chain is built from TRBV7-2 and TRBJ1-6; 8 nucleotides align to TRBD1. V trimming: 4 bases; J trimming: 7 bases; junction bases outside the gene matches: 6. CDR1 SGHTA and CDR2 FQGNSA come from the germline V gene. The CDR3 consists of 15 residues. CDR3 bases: TGTGCCAGCAGCTGGGGACAGGTCGTCAATTCACCCCTCCACTTT. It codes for CASSWGQVVNSPLHF.